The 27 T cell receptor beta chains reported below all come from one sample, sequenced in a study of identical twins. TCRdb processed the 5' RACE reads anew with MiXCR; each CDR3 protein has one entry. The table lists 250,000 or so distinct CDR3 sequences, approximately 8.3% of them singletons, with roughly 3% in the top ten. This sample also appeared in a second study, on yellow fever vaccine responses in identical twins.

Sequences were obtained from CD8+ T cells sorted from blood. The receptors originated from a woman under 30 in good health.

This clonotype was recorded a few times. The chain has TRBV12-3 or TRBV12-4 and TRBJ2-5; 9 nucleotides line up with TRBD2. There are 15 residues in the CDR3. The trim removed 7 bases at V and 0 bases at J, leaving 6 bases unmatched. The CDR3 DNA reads TGTGCCAGCACCGAGCGGGGGGACCACCAAGAGACCCAGTACTTC. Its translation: CASTERGDHQETQYF.

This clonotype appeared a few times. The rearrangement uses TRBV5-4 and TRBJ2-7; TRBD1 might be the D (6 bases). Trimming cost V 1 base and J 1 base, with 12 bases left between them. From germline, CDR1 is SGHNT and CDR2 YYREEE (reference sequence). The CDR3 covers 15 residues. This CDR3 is CASSLRQGRSYEQYF. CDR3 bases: TGTGCCAGCAGCTTGCGGCAGGGGAGATCCTACGAGCAGTACTTC.

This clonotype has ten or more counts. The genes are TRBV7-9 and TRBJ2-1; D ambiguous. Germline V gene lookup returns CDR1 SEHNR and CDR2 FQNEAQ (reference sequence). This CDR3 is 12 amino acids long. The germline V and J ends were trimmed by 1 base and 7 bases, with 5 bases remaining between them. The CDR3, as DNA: TGTGCCAGCAGCTTAGGGGAAAATGAGCAGTTCTTC. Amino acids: CASSLGENEQFF. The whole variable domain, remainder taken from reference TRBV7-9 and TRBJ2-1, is DTGVSQNPRHKITKRGQNVTFRCDPISEHNRLYWYRQTLGQGPEFLTYFQNEAQLEKSRLLSDRFSAERPKGSFSTLEIQRTEQGDSAMYLCASSLGENEQFFGPGTRLTVL.

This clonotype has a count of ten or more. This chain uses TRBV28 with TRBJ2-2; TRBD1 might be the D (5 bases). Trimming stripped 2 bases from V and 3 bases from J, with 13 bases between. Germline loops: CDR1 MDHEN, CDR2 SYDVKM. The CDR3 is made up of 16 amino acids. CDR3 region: CASSLLGQGHTGELFF. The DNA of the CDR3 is TGTGCCAGCAGTTTACTGGGCCAGGGCCACACCGGGGAGCTGTTTTTT.

CDR3 coding DNA: TGCGCCAGCAGCTTGGACTGGAGCCAGCAGTTCTTC. As protein: CASSLDWSQQFF. J is TRBJ2-1 and V is TRBV5-1; D is undetermined. Trimming cost V 0 bases and J 11 bases, with 9 bases left between them. CDR3 length: 12 residues. Germline values: CDR1 SGHRS, CDR2 YFSETQ.

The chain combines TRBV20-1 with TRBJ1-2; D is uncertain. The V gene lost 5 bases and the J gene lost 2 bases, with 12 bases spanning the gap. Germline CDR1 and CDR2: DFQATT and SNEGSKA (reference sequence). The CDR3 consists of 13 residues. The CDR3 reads CSARRTENYGYTF. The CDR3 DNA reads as TGCAGTGCTCGACGGACGGAAAACTATGGCTACACCTTC.

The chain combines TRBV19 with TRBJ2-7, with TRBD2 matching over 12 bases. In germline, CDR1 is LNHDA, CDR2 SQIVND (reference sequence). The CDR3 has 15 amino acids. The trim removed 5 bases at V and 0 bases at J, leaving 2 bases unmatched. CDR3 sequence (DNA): TGTGCCAGTAGTGGACTAGCGGGACCCTCCTACGAGCAGTACTTC. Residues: CASSGLAGPSYEQYF.

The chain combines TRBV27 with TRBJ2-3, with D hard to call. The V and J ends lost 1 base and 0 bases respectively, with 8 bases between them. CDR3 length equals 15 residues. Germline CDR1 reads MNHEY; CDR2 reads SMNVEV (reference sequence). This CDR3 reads CASSLFSLSTDTQYF. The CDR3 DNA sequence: TGTGCCAGCAGTTTATTCAGCCTTAGCACAGATACGCAGTATTTT.

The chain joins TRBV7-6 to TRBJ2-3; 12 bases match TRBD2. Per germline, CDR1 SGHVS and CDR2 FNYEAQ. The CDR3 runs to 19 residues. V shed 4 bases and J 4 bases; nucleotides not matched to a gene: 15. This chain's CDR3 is CASSSSGGASGSPSDTQYF. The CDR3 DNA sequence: TGTGCCAGCAGCTCTAGCGGGGGGGCCTCAGGGTCTCCGTCAGATACGCAGTATTTT.

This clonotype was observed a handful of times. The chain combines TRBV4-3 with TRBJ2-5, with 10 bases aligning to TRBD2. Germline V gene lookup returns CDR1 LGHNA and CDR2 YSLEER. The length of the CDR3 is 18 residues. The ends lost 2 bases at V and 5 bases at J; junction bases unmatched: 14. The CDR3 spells CASSQRLAGVVEEETQYF. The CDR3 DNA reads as TGCGCCAGCAGCCAAAGGCTAGCGGGAGTCGTCGAGGAGGAGACCCAGTACTTC.

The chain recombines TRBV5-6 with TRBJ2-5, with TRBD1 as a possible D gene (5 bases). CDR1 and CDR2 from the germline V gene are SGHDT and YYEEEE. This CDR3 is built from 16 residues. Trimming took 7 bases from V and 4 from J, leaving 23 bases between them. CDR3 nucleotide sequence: TGTGCCAGCGCGAATGGGGCTTCCCTTTGGAGAGAGACCCAGTACTTC. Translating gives CASANGASLWRETQYF.

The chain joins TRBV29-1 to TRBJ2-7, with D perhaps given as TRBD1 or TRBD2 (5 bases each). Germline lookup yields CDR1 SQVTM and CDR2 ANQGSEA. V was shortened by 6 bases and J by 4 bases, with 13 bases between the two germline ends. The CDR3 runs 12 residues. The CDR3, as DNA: TGCAGCGTCGCCCTTGGGGGATACGAGCAGTACTTC. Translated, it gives CSVALGGYEQYF.

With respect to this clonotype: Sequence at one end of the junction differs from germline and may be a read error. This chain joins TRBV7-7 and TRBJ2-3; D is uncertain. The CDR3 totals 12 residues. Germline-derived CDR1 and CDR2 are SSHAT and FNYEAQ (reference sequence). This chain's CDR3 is CASSFGQHTQYF. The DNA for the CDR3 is TGTGCTAGCAGCTTTGGCCAACATACGCAGTATTTT.

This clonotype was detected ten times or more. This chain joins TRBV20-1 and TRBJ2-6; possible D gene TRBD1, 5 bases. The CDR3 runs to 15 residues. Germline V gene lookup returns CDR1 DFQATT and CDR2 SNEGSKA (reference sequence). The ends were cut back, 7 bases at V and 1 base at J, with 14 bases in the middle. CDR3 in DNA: TGCAGTGTCGCCAGGGCCCCGTCTGGGGCCAACGTCCTGACTTTC. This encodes CSVARAPSGANVLTF.

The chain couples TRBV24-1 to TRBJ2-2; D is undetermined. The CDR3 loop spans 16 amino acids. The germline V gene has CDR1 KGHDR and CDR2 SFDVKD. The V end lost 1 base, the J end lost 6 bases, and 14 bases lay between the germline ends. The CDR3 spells CATSDFGSVSAGELFF. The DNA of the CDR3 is TGTGCCACCAGTGATTTCGGCTCGGTATCTGCCGGGGAGCTGTTTTTT.

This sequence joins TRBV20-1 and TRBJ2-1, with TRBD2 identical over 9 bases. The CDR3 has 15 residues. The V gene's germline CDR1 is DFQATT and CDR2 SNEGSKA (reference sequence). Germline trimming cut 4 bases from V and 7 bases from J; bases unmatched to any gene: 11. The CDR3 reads CSATPSGEVWNEQFF. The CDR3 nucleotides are TGCAGTGCTACCCCTAGCGGGGAAGTGTGGAATGAGCAGTTCTTC.

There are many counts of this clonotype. The CDR3 DNA follows: TGCGCCAGCAGCCATCGACTAGCGGGAGAGACCCAGTACTTC. Protein: CASSHRLAGETQYF. This chain uses TRBV4-3 with TRBJ2-5; 10 nucleotides agree with TRBD2. Germline V CDR1 and CDR2: LGHNA, YSLEER. The trim removed 3 bases at V and 4 bases at J, leaving 2 bases unmatched. This CDR3 is built from 14 residues.

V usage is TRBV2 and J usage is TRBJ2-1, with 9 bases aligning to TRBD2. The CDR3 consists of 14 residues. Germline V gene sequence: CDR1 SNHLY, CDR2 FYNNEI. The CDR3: CALRAGGSYNEQFF. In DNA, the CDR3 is TGTGCTCTCAGGGCGGGAGGGTCCTACAATGAGCAGTTCTTC.

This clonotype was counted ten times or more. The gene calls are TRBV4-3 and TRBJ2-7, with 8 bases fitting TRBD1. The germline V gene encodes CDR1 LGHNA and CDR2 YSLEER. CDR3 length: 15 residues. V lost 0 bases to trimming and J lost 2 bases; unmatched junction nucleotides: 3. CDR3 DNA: TGCGCCAGCAGCCAAGATTCGGACAGGGCCTACGAGCAGTACTTC. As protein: CASSQDSDRAYEQYF.

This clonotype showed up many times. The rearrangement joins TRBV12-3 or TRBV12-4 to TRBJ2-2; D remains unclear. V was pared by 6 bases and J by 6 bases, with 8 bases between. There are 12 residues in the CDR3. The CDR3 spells CASSSNAGELFF. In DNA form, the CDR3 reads TGTGCCAGCAGCTCGAATGCCGGGGAGCTGTTTTTT.

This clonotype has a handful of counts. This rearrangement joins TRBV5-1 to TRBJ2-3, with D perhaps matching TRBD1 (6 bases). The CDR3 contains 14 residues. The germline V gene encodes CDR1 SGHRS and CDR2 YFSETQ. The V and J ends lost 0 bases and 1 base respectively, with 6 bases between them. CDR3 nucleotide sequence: TGCGCCAGCAGCTTGGACAGGGGCACAGATACGCAGTATTTT. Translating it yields CASSLDRGTDTQYF.

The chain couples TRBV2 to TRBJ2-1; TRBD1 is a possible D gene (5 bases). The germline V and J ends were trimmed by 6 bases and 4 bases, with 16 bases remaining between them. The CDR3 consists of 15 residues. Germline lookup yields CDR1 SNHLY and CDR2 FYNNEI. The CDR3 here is CASRVSGLNYNEQFF. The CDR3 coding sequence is TGTGCCAGCAGGGTATCAGGGTTGAATTACAATGAGCAGTTCTTC. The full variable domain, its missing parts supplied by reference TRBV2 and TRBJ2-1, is EPEVTQTPSHQVTQMGQEVILRCVPISNHLYFYWYRQILGQKVEFLVSFYNNEISEKSEIFDDQFSVERPDGSNFTLKIRSTKLEDSAMYFCASRVSGLNYNEQFFGPGTRLTVL.

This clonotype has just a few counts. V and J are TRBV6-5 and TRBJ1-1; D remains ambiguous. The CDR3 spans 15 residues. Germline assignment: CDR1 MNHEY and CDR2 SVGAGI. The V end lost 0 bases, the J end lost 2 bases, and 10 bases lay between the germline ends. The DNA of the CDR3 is TGTGCCAGCAGTTACTCGCACGAGGGTAACACTGAAGCTTTCTTT. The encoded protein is CASSYSHEGNTEAFF.

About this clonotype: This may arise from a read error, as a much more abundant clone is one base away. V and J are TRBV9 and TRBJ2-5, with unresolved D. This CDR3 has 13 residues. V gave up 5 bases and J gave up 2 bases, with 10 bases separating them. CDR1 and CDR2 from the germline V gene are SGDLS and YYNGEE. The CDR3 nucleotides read TGTGCCAGCAGGGCCCCGGAGCAAGAGACCCAGTACTTC. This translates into CASRAPEQETQYF.

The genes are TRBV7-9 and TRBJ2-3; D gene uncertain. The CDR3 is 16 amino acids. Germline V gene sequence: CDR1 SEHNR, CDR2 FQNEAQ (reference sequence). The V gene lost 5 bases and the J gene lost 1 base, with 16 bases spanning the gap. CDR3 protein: CASSLRTPSGTDTQYF. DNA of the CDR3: TGTGCCAGCAGCCTTAGGACGCCCTCGGGCACAGATACGCAGTATTTT.

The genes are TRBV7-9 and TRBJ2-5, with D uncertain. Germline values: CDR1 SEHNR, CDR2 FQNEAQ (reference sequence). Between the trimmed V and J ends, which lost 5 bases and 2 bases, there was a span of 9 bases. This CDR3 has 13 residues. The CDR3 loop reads CASSPAAQETQYF. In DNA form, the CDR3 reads TGTGCCAGCAGCCCTGCGGCACAAGAGACCCAGTACTTC. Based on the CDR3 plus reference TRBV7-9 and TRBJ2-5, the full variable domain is DTGVSQNPRHKITKRGQNVTFRCDPISEHNRLYWYRQTLGQGPEFLTYFQNEAQLEKSRLLSDRFSAERPKGSFSTLEIQRTEQGDSAMYLCASSPAAQETQYFGPGTRLLVL.

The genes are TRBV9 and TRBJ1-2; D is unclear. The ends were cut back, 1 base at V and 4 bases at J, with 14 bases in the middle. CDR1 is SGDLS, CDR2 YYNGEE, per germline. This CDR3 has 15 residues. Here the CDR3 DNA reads TGTGCCAGCAGCGTACAAGGATCGGACTTCTATGGCTACACCTTC. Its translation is CASSVQGSDFYGYTF.